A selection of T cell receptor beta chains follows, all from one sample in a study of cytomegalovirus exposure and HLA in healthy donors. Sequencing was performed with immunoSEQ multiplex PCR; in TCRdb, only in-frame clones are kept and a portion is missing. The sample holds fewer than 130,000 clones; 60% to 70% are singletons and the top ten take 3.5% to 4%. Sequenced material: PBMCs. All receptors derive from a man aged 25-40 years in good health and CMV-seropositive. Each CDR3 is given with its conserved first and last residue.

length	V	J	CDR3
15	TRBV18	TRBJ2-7	CASSPGTGQGYEQYF
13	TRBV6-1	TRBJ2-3	CASNRQVGDTQYF
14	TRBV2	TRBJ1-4	CASMGAHANEKLFF
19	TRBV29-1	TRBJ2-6	CSVEEKQGISVFGANVLTF
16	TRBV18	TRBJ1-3	CASSPRGGPSGNTIYF
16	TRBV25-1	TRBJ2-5	CASSERLAGGQETQYF
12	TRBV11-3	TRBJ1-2	CASSWTSYGYTF
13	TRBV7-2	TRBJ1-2	CASSTRTGDGYTF
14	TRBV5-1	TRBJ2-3	CASIWSGGTDTQYF
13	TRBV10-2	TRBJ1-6	CASAGQENSPLHF
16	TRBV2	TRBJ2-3	CASSEGLSGGTDTQYF
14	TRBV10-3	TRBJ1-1	CAISADRAHTEAFF
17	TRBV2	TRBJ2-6	CASSGGQSSSGANVLTF
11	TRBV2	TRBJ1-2	CASGRGYGYTF
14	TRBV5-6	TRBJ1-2	CASSLQGGGYGYTF
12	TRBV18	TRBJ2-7	CASSPGAHEQYF
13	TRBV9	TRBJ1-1	CASRWAVNTEAFF
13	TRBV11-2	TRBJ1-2	CASAGDGLYGYTF
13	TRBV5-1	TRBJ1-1	CASSSDGGYEAFF
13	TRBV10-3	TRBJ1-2	CAISESSKEGYTF
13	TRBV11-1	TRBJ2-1	CASSLSSYNEQFF
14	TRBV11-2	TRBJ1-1	CASSRARDLGEAFF
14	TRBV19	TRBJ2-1	CASTYGGAYNEQFF
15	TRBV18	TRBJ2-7	CASSRPEDPLYEQYF
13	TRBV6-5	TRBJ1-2	CASSADRTGGYTF
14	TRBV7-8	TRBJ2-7	CASSWGQGRSEQYF
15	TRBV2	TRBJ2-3	CASSVPAESTDTQYF
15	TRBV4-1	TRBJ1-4	CASSQETAYNEKLFF
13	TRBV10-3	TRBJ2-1	CAIRGTSEGEQFF
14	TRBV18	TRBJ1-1	CASSPKTGGAEAFF
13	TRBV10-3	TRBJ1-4	CATGQGASEKLFF
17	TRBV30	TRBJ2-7	CAWSVTTGQSEPYEQYF